One and the same sample provided the 3 T cell receptor beta chains below, sequenced in a study of early T cells in non-severe SARS-CoV-2 infection. Each CDR3 protein is one row after TCRdb ran MiXCR on the 5' RACE reads. The sample has roughly 48,000 distinct CDR3 sequences; over 3.5% are singletons. Material for sequencing was whole blood. Every receptor here comes from an adult who was a healthcare worker with PCR-confirmed SARS-CoV-2 infection or an uninfected control (not recorded which).

The CDR3 region has the DNA TGTGCCAGTAGTATTCGGTCTGATTCCGGGGAGCTGTTTTTT. It encodes CASSIRSDSGELFF. V and J are TRBV19 and TRBJ2-2; unclear D gene. The CDR3 consists of 14 residues. Trimming removed 3 bases at V and 6 bases at J, with 11 bases between. The germline V gene encodes CDR1 LNHDA and CDR2 SQIVND (reference sequence).

The chain is built from TRBV3-1 and TRBJ1-2; D gene uncertain. V lost 4 bases and J 4 bases, leaving 13 bases between the germline ends. Germline assignment: CDR1 LGHDT and CDR2 YNNKEL (reference sequence). The CDR3 sequence is 14 residues long. The CDR3 spells CASSPLPTGYGYTF. The CDR3 region has the DNA TGTGCCAGCAGCCCACTTCCCACCGGCTATGGCTACACCTTC.

The V gene is TRBV6-5, the J gene TRBJ2-7; maybe TRBD2 (5 bases). This CDR3 has 13 residues. Germline V gives CDR1 MNHEY, CDR2 SVGAGI. Deletions cut 2 bases from V and 1 base from J, with 6 bases between. The CDR3 protein is CASSYDYSYEQYF. The CDR3 DNA reads TGTGCCAGCAGTTACGACTATTCCTACGAGCAGTACTTC.